This TCR beta chain was identified in a study of identical twins. Study-level results: For zero-insertion analyses, partial confounding could come from invariant MAIT and iNKT cells. Cord blood's abundant beta clonotypes had fewer insertions, unlike memory repertoires.

From the 5' RACE reads, TCRdb called clonotypes with MiXCR, one entry per CDR3 protein. The repertoire has 300,000 or so distinct CDR3 sequences, roughly 8.6% of them found once; the top ten carry roughly 7%. Each donor was a healthy Caucasian. Details on this clonotype: Its antigen remains unidentified.

The ends were cut back, 4 bases at V and 7 bases at J, with 13 bases in the middle. This CDR3 contains 12 residues. Germline V gives CDR1 SQVTM, CDR2 ANQGSEA. The data also belong to a second study, concerning yellow fever vaccine responses in identical twins.

The TCR originated in a woman aged 18-29 years in good health. The sequencing sample was made of CD8+ T cells sorted from blood. This chain uses TRBV29-1 with TRBJ1-2; D is undetermined. CDR3 nucleotides: TGCAGCGTTGGGGAGGGTTTTGTTGGCTACACCTTC. Translation gives CSVGEGFVGYTF.